Detailed here is one T cell receptor (beta chain). As yet, its antigen is unknown. TCRdb keeps only in-frame clones here, not all; method: immunoSEQ multiplex PCR. The table lists fewer than 2.5 million clones, 93% of them singletons. These data originate in a study of shared clonotypes between healthy human individuals. Points from the study as a whole: In four donors, about 5% of naive CD4 clonotypes appeared in common. Non-shared clonotypes displayed generation probabilities falling below those of clonotypes present in all four donors.

V lost 4 bases to trimming and J lost 3 bases, with 9 bases between them. From germline, CDR1 is SEHNR and CDR2 FQNEAQ (reference sequence). CDR3 length: 14 residues. Those who donated were healthy HIV-negative adults, with no recent acute infections or vaccinations reported. Division of CD4+ cells produced a CD45RA+ naive subset and a CD45RA-negative memory subset. This sequence was found in a man between 18 and 35 years old in good health. Some clones in this sample may be carry-over from other donors' samples. Source material: naive CD4+ T cells from PBMCs. Subset noted: CD45RA+ positively selected. The chain uses TRBV7-9 and TRBJ1-4; possibly TRBD1 for D (5 bases). DNA for the CDR3: TGTGCCAGCAGCTCACGGGGGTCTAATGAAAAACTGTTTTTT. This codes for CASSSRGSNEKLFF.